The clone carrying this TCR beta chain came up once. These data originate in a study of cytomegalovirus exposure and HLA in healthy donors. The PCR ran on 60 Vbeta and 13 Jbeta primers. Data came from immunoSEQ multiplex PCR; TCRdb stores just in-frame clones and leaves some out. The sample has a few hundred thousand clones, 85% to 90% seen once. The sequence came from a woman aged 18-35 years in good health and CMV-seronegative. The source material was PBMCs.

The CDR3 region is CASSQVLGTGGPDTQYF. DNA for the CDR3: TGTGCCAGCAGCCAAGTCTTAGGGACAGGGGGCCCAGATACGCAGTATTTT. This chain uses TRBV14 with TRBJ2-3, with 12 bases that match TRBD1. This CDR3 is built from 17 residues. The V and J ends lost 1 base and 4 bases, in that order; junction bases with no gene match: 6. Per the germline V gene, CDR1 is SGHDN and CDR2 is FVKESK.